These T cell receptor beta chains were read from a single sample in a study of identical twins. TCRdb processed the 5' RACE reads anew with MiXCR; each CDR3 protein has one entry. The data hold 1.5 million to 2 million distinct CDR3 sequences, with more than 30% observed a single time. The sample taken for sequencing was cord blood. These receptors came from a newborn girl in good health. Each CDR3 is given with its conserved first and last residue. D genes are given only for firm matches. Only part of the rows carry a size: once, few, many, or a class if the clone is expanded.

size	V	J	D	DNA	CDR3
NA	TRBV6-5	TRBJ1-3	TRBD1	TGTGCCAGCAGTCCAACAGGGGATGGAAACACCATATATTTT	CASSPTGDGNTIYF
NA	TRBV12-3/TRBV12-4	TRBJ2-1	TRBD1	TGTGCCAGCAGTTCCGACAGGGGGAGCAGTAATGAGCAGTTCTTC	CASSSDRGSSNEQFF
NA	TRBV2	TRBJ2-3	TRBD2	TGTGCCAGCAGTTGGGGGTGGACTAGCCCCACAGATACGCAGTATTTT	CASSWGWTSPTDTQYF
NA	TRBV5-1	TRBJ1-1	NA	TGCGCCAGCAGCTTAAGTCCAGGGACCACTGAAGCTTTCTTT	CASSLSPGTTEAFF
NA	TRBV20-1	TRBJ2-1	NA	TGCAGTGCTAGTGGGTTTTTGCGCAAGCAACAATACAATGAGCAGTTATTC	CSASGFLRKQQYNEQLF
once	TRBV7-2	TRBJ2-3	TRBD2	TGTGCCAGCAGCTTAGGAACTGGGGGAGGGGCTACGCAGTATTTT	CASSLGTGGGATQYF
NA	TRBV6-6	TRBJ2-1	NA	TGTGCCAGCAATAACTTAAATGAGCAGTTCTTC	CASNNLNEQFF
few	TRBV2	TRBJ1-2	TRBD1	TGTGCCAGCAGTGCCAGGGGGCGTGGCTACACCTTC	CASSARGRGYTF
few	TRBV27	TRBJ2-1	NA	TGTGCCAGCAGTTTGGCCAGATTCGGCAATGAGCAGTTCTTC	CASSLARFGNEQFF
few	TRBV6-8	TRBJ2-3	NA	TGTGCCAGCACCAGAAAGACTAGCACAGATACGCAGTATTTT	CASTRKTSTDTQYF
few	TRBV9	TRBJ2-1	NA	TGTGCCAGCAGCGTAGATCTGGACCCCTCCTACAATGAGCAGTTCTTC	CASSVDLDPSYNEQFF